Presented here are 2 T cell receptor beta chains from one specimen sequenced in a study of blood T cell repertoires in COVID-19 (dated by TCRdb to about 2020). Libraries were prepared through the immunoSEQ multiplex PCR assay. TCRdb stores this immuneACCESS table with in-frame sequences only. Part of the clones is absent; in the studies checked, under half of the shortfall reflects unresolved V genes, and no reason is known for the rest. The sample table contains 150,000 to 180,000 clones; only one count was recorded for roughly 80% of them. 25% to 30% of the sample goes to the ten largest clones. The source material was peripheral blood. Every receptor here comes from a woman aged 60-75 years with acute or convalescent COVID-19.

The chain combines TRBV10-3 with TRBJ2-7, with TRBD2 matching over 9 bases. V was clipped by 6 bases and J by 6 bases; unmatched bases: 9. The CDR3 has 14 residues. Germline-derived CDR1 and CDR2 are ENHRY and SYGVKD. CDR3: CAISPSGGSPEQYF. The CDR3 nucleotides read TGTGCCATCAGCCCGAGCGGGGGGTCCCCCGAGCAGTACTTC.

V usage is TRBV5-1 and J usage is TRBJ1-4, with 9 positions matching TRBD1. Unmatched junction bases numbered 5, after V lost 0 bases and J lost 5 bases. CDR1 SGHRS and CDR2 YFSETQ come from the germline V gene. This CDR3 contains 16 residues. The CDR3 DNA sequence: TGCGCCAGCAGCTTGGTCCCGACAGGGGGGAATGAAAAACTGTTTTTT. Residues: CASSLVPTGGNEKLFF.